The 24 T cell receptor beta chains below come from one sample, sequenced in a study of CD8 T cells in Susac syndrome. The RNA input was about 0.5 to 1 ug, and it was reverse transcribed with random hexamers. TCRdb analysed the immunoSEQ multiplex PCR reads with MiXCR anew, one entry per CDR3 protein. The table has tens of thousands of distinct CDR3 sequences, 90% to 95% seen once. The sample consisted of CD8+ T cells from PBMCs. These receptors all stem from a human donor in good health.

V usage is TRBV7-9 and J usage is TRBJ2-5; D not certain. CDR1 and CDR2 from the germline V gene are SEHNR and FQNEAQ (reference sequence). V was clipped by 1 base and J by 1 base, with 7 bases between them. The CDR3 totals 14 residues. Written as DNA, the CDR3 is TGTGCCAGCAGCTTAGAAACAGCCCAAGAGACCCAGTACTTC. It encodes CASSLETAQETQYF.

This clonotype is a singleton in its sample. The rearrangement links TRBV3-1 to TRBJ2-5, with D perhaps matching TRBD1 (6 bases). Germline lookup yields CDR1 LGHDT and CDR2 YNNKEL (reference sequence). Between the trimmed V and J ends, which lost 8 bases and 5 bases, there was a span of 18 bases. This CDR3 has 14 amino acids. This CDR3 is CASVSVEQGETQYF. Written as DNA, the CDR3 is TGTGCCAGCGTCAGCGTAGAGCAGGGGGAGACCCAGTACTTC.

This clonotype has just a few counts. This chain uses TRBV29-1 with TRBJ2-7, with 9 bases fitting TRBD2. The trim removed 1 base at V and 2 bases at J, leaving 3 bases unmatched. Germline V lookup: CDR1 SQVTM, CDR2 ANQGSEA. CDR3 length: 14 amino acids. CDR3 region: CSVEVSGGTYEQYF. The CDR3 nucleotides read TGCAGCGTTGAAGTGAGCGGGGGGACCTACGAGCAGTACTTC.

The chain recombines TRBV6-2 or TRBV6-3 with TRBJ2-7; 9 bases are shared with TRBD2. Germline loops: CDR1 MNHEY, CDR2 SVGEGT. The CDR3 length is 17 residues. With 0 bases clipped from V and 3 bases from J, the junction kept 9 bases outside the gene matches. This CDR3 is CASSYSTSGGTFYEQYF. The CDR3 region has the DNA TGTGCCAGCAGTTACTCGACCAGCGGGGGGACATTCTACGAGCAGTACTTC.

The CDR3 region is CASSVASSGRSSYNEQFF. The CDR3 coding sequence is TGTGCCAGCAGCGTAGCGTCTAGCGGGAGGAGCTCCTACAATGAGCAGTTCTTC. V gene TRBV9 combines with J gene TRBJ2-1; 11 bases align to TRBD2. The V gene's germline CDR1 is SGDLS and CDR2 YYNGEE. V trimming: 0 bases; J trimming: 0 bases; junction bases outside the gene matches: 5. This CDR3 is 18 amino acids long.

The V call is TRBV4-1, the J call TRBJ1-3; D is uncertain. The length of the CDR3 is 14 residues. CDR1 and CDR2 from the germline V gene are MGHRA and YSYEKL. V was trimmed by 1 base and J by 4 bases, leaving 8 bases between them. CDR3 region: CASSQASGGNTIYF. CDR3 nucleotide sequence: TGCGCCAGCAGCCAAGCGTCCGGCGGAAACACCATATATTTT.

V is TRBV7-9 and J is TRBJ1-1; D perhaps matches TRBD1 (5 bases). CDR1 is SEHNR and CDR2 is FQNEAQ in the germline V gene (reference sequence). Trimming removed 5 bases from V and 0 bases from J, with 7 bases in between. This CDR3 contains 13 residues. The CDR3 loop is CASSKGVNTEAFF. CDR3 bases: TGTGCCAGCAGCAAAGGGGTGAACACTGAAGCTTTCTTT.

The J gene is TRBJ1-1, the V gene TRBV29-1, with D tentatively TRBD1 (6 bases). The CDR3 runs 13 residues. The V end was cut by 4 bases, the J end by 6 bases, with 15 bases between. Germline CDR1 is SQVTM and CDR2 is ANQGSEA. Here the CDR3 reads CSVAGGRTAEAFF. Here the CDR3 DNA reads TGCAGCGTTGCGGGGGGGCGGACGGCTGAAGCTTTCTTT.

CDR3 in amino acids: CASSQDNSPLHF. The CDR3 DNA follows: TGCGCCAGCAGCCAAGATAATTCACCCCTCCACTTT. The chain links TRBV4-1 to TRBJ1-6; no reliable D call. The germline CDR1 and CDR2 sequences are MGHRA and YSYEKL. V was shortened by 0 bases and J by 6 bases, with 0 bases between the two germline ends. This CDR3 spans 12 amino acids.

This chain joins TRBV12-3 or TRBV12-4 and TRBJ2-7, with D possibly matching TRBD1 (6 bases). The CDR3 runs to 14 residues. Trimming removed 2 bases from V and 3 bases from J, with 11 bases in between. The CDR3 nucleotides are TGTGCCAGCAGTTTATGGACAGTCTTCTACGAGCAGTACGTC. Its translation is CASSLWTVFYEQYV.

The rearrangement links TRBV9 to TRBJ1-1, with TRBD1 matching over 8 bases. CDR1 is SGDLS and CDR2 is YYNGEE in the germline V gene. The length of the CDR3 is 15 residues. The V segment lost 3 bases and the J segment 1 base; nucleotides outside the gene matches: 5. The CDR3 sequence: CASSASDRGNTEAFF. In DNA, the CDR3 is TGTGCCAGCAGCGCGAGCGACAGGGGGAACACTGAAGCTTTCTTT.

The chain employs TRBV9 and TRBJ1-5; D gene uncertain. The CDR3 has 13 amino acids. V was shortened by 0 bases and J by 6 bases, with 7 bases between the two germline ends. Per germline, CDR1 SGDLS and CDR2 YYNGEE. In DNA, the CDR3 is TGTGCCAGCAGCGTAGAAATGGGTCAGCCCCAGCATTTT. Its translation: CASSVEMGQPQHF.

This chain joins TRBV6-2 or TRBV6-3 and TRBJ2-7, with a weak D call TRBD1 (6 bases). V was pared by 5 bases and J by 5 bases, with 19 bases between. Germline CDR1 is MNHEY and CDR2 is SVGEGT. CDR3 size: 15 residues. In nucleotides, the CDR3 is TGTGCCAGCAGTCCCGGGACAACATACCCCGACGAGCAGTACTTC. Amino acids: CASSPGTTYPDEQYF.

The V call is TRBV6-4, the J call TRBJ2-3, with 12 bases fitting TRBD2. The germline gives CDR1 MRHNA, CDR2 SNTAGT. The CDR3 is 14 residues long. J lost 5 bases, V lost 3 bases, and 0 bases had no gene match. CDR3 in amino acids: CASSEGLAGDTQYF. For the CDR3, the DNA is TGTGCCAGCAGTGAGGGACTAGCGGGAGATACGCAGTATTTT.

This clonotype is a singleton in its sample. V and J are TRBV5-6 and TRBJ1-4, with TRBD1 matching over 10 bases. Unmatched junction bases numbered 3, after V lost 4 bases and J lost 3 bases. The CDR3 covers 15 residues. Germline V CDR1 and CDR2: SGHDT, YYEEEE. This CDR3 reads CASSLGQGANEKLFF. The CDR3 DNA reads TGTGCCAGCAGCCTAGGACAGGGGGCTAATGAAAAACTGTTTTTT.

V and J are TRBV27 and TRBJ2-5; a possible D gene is TRBD2 (5 bases). The CDR3 runs 13 residues. Germline V gene data show CDR1 as MNHEY and CDR2 as SMNVEV (reference sequence). V was pared by 5 bases and J by 4 bases, with 11 bases between. The CDR3: CASSGRGGETQYF. CDR3 DNA: TGTGCCAGCAGTGGCCGCGGAGGAGAGACCCAGTACTTC.

CDR3 region: CASSHGVGGPLYGYTF. CDR3 DNA: TGTGCCAGCAGTCACGGGGTAGGGGGCCCCCTCTATGGCTACACCTTC. The rearrangement joins TRBV3-1 to TRBJ1-2; 7 bases are shared with TRBD1. The CDR3 runs to 16 residues. CDR1 LGHDT and CDR2 YNNKEL come from the germline V gene (reference sequence). V shed 6 bases and J 4 bases; nucleotides not matched to a gene: 14.

This chain connects TRBV30 to TRBJ2-1; 10 bases align to TRBD1. Germline V gives CDR1 GTSNPN, CDR2 SVGIG (reference sequence). V dropped 1 base and J dropped 2; count of bases not matched to a gene: 5. The CDR3 consists of 16 residues. The DNA of the CDR3 is TGTGCCTGGAGTGGCGGGACAGGGGACACCTACAATGAGCAGTTCTTC. It specifies CAWSGGTGDTYNEQFF.

The CDR3 sequence is CASSEDWGTYEQYV. The CDR3 region has the DNA TGTGCCAGCAGTGAAGATTGGGGGACCTACGAGCAGTACGTC. This chain links TRBV6-1 with TRBJ2-7; D is tentatively TRBD1 or TRBD2 (5 bases each). The V gene lost 1 base and the J gene lost 2 bases, with 9 bases spanning the gap. Germline V gene data show CDR1 as MNHNS and CDR2 as SASEGT. CDR3 length: 14 residues.

V usage is TRBV15 and J usage is TRBJ2-1; D is possibly TRBD2 (6 bases). The CDR3 totals 13 residues. V was shortened by 6 bases and J by 8 bases, with 14 bases between the two germline ends. Germline CDR1 is LNHNV and CDR2 is YYDKDF (reference sequence). The CDR3 reads CATSHREIHEQFF. The CDR3 region has the DNA TGTGCCACCAGTCATCGGGAGATCCATGAGCAGTTCTTC.

The rearrangement links TRBV9 to TRBJ1-1, with D possibly matching TRBD1 (5 bases). Between the trimmed V and J ends, which lost 3 bases and 10 bases, there was a span of 16 bases. The CDR3 is 13 amino acids. Germline V gene lookup returns CDR1 SGDLS and CDR2 YYNGEE. The CDR3 nucleotides are TGTGCCAGCAGCGACGCAGACAGTTCAGGAGCTTTCTTT. This translates into CASSDADSSGAFF.

This chain links TRBV20-1 with TRBJ2-2; D unresolved. The length of the CDR3 is 12 residues. Deletions cut 3 bases from V and 2 bases from J, with 4 bases between. The germline CDR1 and CDR2 sequences are DFQATT and SNEGSKA (reference sequence). CDR3 region: CSARPNTGELFF. CDR3 coding DNA: TGCAGTGCTAGGCCCAACACCGGGGAGCTGTTTTTT.

This chain links TRBV7-9 with TRBJ2-5; D is undetermined. Germline V gives CDR1 SEHNR, CDR2 FQNEAQ (reference sequence). The CDR3 contains 13 residues. V lost 3 bases and J 1 base, leaving 6 bases between the germline ends. CDR3 sequence: CASSFNSQETQYF. CDR3 coding DNA: TGTGCCAGCAGCTTTAACAGCCAAGAGACCCAGTACTTC.

The rearrangement uses TRBV4-1 and TRBJ2-2, with D perhaps matching TRBD1 (6 bases). Germline lookup yields CDR1 MGHRA and CDR2 YSYEKL. V was trimmed by 1 base and J by 3 bases, leaving 9 bases between them. The CDR3 length is 15 residues. The CDR3 coding sequence is TGCGCCAGCAGCCAAGCCGCAGGGGACACCGGGGAGCTGTTTTTT. Encoded protein: CASSQAAGDTGELFF.